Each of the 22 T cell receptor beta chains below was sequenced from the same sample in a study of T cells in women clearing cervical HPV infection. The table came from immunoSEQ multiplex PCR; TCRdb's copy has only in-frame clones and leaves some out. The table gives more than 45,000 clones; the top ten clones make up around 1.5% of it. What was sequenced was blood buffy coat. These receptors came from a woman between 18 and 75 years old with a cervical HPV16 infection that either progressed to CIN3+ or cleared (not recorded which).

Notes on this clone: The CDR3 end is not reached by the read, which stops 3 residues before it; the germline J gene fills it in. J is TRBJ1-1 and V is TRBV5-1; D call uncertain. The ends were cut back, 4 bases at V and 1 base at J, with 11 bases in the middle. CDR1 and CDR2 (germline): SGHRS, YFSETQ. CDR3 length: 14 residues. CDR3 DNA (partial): TGCGCCAGCAGCCCTATTGTGAAGAACACTGAA. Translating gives CASSPIVKNTE. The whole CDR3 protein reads CASSPIVKNTEAFF.

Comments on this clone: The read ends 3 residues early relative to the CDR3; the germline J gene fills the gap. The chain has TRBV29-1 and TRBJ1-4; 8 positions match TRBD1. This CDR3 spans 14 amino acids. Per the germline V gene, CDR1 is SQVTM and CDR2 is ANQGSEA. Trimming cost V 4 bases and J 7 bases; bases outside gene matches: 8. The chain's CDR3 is CSVAGTGGGEKLFF. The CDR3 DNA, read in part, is TGCAGCGTTGCAGGGACAGGAGGGGGTGAAAAA.

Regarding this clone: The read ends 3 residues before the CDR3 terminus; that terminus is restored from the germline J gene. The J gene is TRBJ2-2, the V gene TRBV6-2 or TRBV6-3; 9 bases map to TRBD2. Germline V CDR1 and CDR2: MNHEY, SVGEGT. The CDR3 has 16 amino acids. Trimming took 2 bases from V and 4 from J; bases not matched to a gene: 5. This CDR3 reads CASSYVAGGLTGELFF. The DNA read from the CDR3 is TGTGCCAGCAGTTACGTGGCGGGGGGGCTCACCGGGGAG.

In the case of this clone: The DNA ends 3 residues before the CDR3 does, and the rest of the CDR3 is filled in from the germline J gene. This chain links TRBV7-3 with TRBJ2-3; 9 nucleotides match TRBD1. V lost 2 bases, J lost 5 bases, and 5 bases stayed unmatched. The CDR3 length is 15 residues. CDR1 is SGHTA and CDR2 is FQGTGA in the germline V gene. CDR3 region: CASSLRGQGLDTQYF. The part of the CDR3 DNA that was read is TGTGCCAGCAGCTTACGTGGACAGGGGTTAGATACG.

The DNA read from the CDR3 is TGTGCCAGCAGCTTAGGACCGGGACAGGATATGAACACTGAA. Translated: CASSLGPGQDMNTE. The entire CDR3 reads CASSLGPGQDMNTEAFF. V gene TRBV7-6 combines with J gene TRBJ1-1; TRBD1 matches at 8 bases. With the read ending 3 residues before the CDR3 end, the germline J gene is used to fill in that end. Germline loops: CDR1 SGHVS, CDR2 FNYEAQ. CDR3 length: 17 residues. V lost 1 base and J lost 0; bases outside the gene matches: 7.

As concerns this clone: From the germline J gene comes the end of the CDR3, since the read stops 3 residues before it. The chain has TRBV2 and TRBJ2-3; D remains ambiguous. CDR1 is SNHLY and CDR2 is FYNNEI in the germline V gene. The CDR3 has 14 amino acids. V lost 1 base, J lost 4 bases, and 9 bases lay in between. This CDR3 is CASSEEAVADTQYF. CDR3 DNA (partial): TGTGCCAGCAGTGAAGAGGCCGTCGCAGATACG.

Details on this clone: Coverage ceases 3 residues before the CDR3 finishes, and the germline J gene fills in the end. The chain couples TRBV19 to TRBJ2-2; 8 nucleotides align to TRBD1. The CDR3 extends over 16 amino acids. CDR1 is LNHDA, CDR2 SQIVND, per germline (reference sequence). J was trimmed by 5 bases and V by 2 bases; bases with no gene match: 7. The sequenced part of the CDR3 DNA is TGTGCCAGTAGTATACTCCCTGGACAGGGTACCGGGGAG. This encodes CASSILPGQGTGE. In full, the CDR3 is CASSILPGQGTGELFF.

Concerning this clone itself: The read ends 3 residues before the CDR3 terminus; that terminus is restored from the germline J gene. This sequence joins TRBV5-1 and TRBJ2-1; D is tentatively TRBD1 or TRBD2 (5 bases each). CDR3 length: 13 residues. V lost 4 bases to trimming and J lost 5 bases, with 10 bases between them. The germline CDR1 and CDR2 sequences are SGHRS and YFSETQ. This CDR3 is CASSRQGDNEQFF. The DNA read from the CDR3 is TGCGCCAGCAGCCGTCAGGGAGACAATGAG.

The CDR3 DNA, read in part, is TGTGCCAGCAGCTTAGCAGGGGGCGCCGACACTGAA. It encodes CASSLAGGADTE. The whole CDR3 protein reads CASSLAGGADTEAFF. The rearrangement uses TRBV7-6 and TRBJ1-1, with 7 bases identical to TRBD1. The read stops 3 residues short of the end of the CDR3; the missing end is completed from the germline J gene. CDR3 length: 15 residues. Germline V gives CDR1 SGHVS, CDR2 FNYEAQ. V lost 0 bases and J lost 3; bases outside the gene matches: 4.

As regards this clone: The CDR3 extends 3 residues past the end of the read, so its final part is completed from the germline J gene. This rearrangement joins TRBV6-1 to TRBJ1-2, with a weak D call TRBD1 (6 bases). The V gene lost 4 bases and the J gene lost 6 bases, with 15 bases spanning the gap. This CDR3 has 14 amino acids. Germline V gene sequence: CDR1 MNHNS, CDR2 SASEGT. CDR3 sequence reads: CASSATTGPHGYTF. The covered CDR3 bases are TGTGCCAGCAGTGCAACGACAGGACCACATGGC.

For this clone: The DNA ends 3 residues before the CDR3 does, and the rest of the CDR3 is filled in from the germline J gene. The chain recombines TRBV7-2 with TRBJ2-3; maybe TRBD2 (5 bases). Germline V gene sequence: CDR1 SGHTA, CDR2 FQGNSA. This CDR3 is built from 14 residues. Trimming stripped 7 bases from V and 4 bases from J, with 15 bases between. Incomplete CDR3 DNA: TGTGCCAGCATCCGAGGCCCTAGCTCAGATACG. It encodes CASIRGPSSDT. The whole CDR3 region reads CASIRGPSSDTQYF.

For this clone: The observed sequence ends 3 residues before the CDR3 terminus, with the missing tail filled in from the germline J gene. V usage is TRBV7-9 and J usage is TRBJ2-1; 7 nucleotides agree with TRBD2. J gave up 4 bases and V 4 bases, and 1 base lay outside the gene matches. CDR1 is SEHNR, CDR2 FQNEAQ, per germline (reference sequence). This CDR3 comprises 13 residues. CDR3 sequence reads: CASSSGLYNEQFF. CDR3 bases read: TGTGCCAGCAGCTCGGGACTATACAATGAG.

CDR3 loop: CASSFYFPGDEQYF. The CDR3 DNA, read in part, is TGTGCCAGCAGTTTTTACTTCCCCGGGGACGAG. This chain joins TRBV12-3 or TRBV12-4 and TRBJ2-7; D may be TRBD2 (5 bases). The CDR3 end lies 3 residues beyond the end of the read and is filled in from the germline J gene. The V end was cut by 3 bases, the J end by 5 bases, with 14 bases between. This CDR3 spans 14 amino acids.

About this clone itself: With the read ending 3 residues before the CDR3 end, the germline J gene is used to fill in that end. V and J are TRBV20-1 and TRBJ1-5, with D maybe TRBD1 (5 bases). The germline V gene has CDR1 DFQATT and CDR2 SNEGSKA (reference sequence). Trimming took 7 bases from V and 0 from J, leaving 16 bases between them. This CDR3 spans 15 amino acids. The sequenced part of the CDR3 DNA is TGCAGTGTCCAGACAGAGCTATATAGCAATCAGCCC. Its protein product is CSVQTELYSNQP. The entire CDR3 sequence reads CSVQTELYSNQPQHF.

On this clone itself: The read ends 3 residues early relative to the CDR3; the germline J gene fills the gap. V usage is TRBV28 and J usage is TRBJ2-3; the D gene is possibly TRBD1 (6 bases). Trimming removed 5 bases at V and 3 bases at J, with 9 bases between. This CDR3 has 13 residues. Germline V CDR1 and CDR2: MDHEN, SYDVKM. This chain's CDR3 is CASSRTATDTQYF. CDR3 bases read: TGTGCCAGCAGTAGGACAGCTACAGATACG.

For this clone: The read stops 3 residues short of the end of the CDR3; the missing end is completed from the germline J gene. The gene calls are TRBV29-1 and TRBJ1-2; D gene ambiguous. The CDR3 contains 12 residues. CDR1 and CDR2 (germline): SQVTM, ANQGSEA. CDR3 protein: CSVEDNRSGYTF. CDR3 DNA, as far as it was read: TGCAGCGTTGAAGATAACAGATCCGGC.

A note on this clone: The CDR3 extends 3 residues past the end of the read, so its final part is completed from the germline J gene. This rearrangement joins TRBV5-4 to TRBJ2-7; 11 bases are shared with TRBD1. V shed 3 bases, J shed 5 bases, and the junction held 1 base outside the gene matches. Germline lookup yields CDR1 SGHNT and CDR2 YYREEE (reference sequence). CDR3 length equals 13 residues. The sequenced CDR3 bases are TGTGCCAGCAGCTCGGGACAGGGGGACGAG. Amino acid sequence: CASSSGQGDE. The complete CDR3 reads CASSSGQGDEQYF.

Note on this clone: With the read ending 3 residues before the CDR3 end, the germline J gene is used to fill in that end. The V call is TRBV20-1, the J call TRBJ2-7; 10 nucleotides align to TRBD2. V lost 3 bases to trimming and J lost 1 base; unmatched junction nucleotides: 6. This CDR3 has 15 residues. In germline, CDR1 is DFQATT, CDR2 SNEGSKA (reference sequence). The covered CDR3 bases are TGCAGTGCTAGCAGTGGACTAGCGGCGTCCTACGAG. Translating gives CSASSGLAASYE. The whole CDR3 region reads CSASSGLAASYEQYF.

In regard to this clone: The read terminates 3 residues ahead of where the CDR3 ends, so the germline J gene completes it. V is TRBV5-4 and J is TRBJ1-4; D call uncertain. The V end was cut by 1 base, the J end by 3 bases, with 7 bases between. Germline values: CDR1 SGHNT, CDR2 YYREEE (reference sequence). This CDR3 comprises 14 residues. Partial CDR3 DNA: TGTGCCAGCAGCTTGAGCGGGGCTAATGAAAAA. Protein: CASSLSGANEK. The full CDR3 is CASSLSGANEKLFF.

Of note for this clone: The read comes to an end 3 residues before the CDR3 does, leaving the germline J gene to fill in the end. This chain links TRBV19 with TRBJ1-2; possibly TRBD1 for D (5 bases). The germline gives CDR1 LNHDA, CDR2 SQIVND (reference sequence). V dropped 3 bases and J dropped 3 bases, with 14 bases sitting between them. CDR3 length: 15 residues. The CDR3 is CASSMRTSTYYGYTF. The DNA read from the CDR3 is TGTGCCAGTAGTATGAGGACATCGACTTACTATGGC.

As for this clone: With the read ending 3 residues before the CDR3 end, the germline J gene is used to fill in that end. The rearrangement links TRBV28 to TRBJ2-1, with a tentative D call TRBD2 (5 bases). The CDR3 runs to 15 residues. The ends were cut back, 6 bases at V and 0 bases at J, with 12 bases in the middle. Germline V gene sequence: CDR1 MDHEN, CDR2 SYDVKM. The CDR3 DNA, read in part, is TGTGCCAGCAGCCGACAACTAGACTCCTACAATGAG. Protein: CASSRQLDSYNE. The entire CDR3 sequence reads CASSRQLDSYNEQFF.

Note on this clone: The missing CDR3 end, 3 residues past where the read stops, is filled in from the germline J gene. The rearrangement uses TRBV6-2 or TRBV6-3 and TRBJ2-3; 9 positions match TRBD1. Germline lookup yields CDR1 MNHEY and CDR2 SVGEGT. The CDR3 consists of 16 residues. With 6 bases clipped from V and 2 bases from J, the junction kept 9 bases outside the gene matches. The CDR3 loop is CASSSRTGALTDTQYF. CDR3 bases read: TGTGCCAGCAGCTCCCGGACAGGGGCGCTCACAGATACG.